This T cell receptor beta chain stems from a study of T cell changes during pregnancy in multiple sclerosis (dated by TCRdb to 2018 to 2020). Turning to the overall study: The study examined how the T cell repertoire changed over the course of pregnancy in women with multiple sclerosis.

About this clone itself: Its antigen specificity is not known. No quality values exist for individual bases; no much larger clone is one base distant.

CDR1 is given as SGHTA and CDR2 as FQGNSA, both from the germline V gene. For this chain, trimming is 0 bases at the V end and 5 bases at the J end, and the number of junction bases without a gene match is 10. The CDR3 has 17 amino acids, counting the end cysteine and phenylalanine. The only DNA kept is the CDR3, 51 bases in frame from the first base. The library was prepared using the immunoSEQ multiplex PCR assay. The table was pulled from immuneACCESS by TCRdb, which kept in-frame rearrangements only. Such tables lose some clones; where checked, under half of the loss comes from unresolved V genes, and the rest has no known cause. The table for this sample lists roughly 99,000 clones; less than 95% of them were counted only once. Jointly, the top ten make up roughly 0.82% of the sample.

Source: peripheral blood, taken in the third trimester of pregnancy. This TCR was recovered from a female donor in good health, enrolled as a control in a pregnancy study. This chain joins TRBV7-2 to TRBJ2-5; TRBD2 matches 9 bases in the middle. CDR3 protein: CASSLASRLAGRETQYF. In nucleotide form, the sequence is TGTGCCAGCAGCTTAGCCTCGCGGCTAGCGGGGAGGGAGACCCAGTACTTC.